Detailed here is one T cell receptor beta chain. What it recognizes is unknown. TCRB transcripts that were expressed got sequenced, as all of the isolated RNA had been reverse transcribed. Sequenced by immunoSEQ multiplex PCR; TCRdb stores in-frame clones only, minus some. Seen here are 400,000 or so clones, around 9.6% observed once, and the top ten hold about 0.64%. The V gene's germline CDR1 is SGHRS and CDR2 YFSETQ. With 7 bases removed from V and 0 bases from J, the gap between germline ends came to 13 bases. This CDR3 contains 15 residues. The sample belongs to a study of beta chain features in type 1 diabetes. Study-wide results and caveats: A moderate, significant TCRB CDR3 shortening appeared in type 1 diabetes across four CD4+ subsets. VDJ junctions from patients with type 1 diabetes contained fewer insertions and more deletions. For cells with high TCR expression, cDNA sequencing could yield over-representation. Any HLA-type effect on TCRB rearrangement remained unresolved here.

The receptor's source is a man aged 25 to 40 with type 1 diabetes. The J gene is TRBJ2-2, the V gene TRBV5-1; TRBD1 is a possible D gene (6 bases). The sequencing input was central memory CD4+ T cells from blood. The CDR3 nucleotides read TGCGCCAGCTTTCGGGGACAAGCGAACACCGGGGAGCTGTTTTTT. This encodes CASFRGQANTGELFF.